Each of the 2 T cell receptor beta chains below was sequenced from the same sample in a study of T cells expressing NK-cell markers. One entry per CDR3 protein, without DNA, is what TCRdb gives after re-calling the 5' RACE reads. This sample's table has 150,000 to 180,000 distinct CDR3 sequences. Input material: blood T cells: a sorted CD56 or NKG2C T cell subset, CD4+ or CD8+ T cells, or bulk PBMC T cells (not recorded which). These receptors were collected from a woman between 45 and 65 years old in good health.

The V call is TRBV5-1, the J call TRBJ2-1; TCRdb lists TRBD2, though no DNA is available to test this call. The V gene's germline CDR1 is SGHRS and CDR2 YFSETQ. The CDR3 contains 18 residues. CDR3 loop: CASSSPADSPSGSNEQFF. The full variable domain, in which reference TRBV5-1 and TRBJ2-1 provide the parts outside the CDR3, is KAGVTQTPRYLIKTRGQQVTLSCSPISGHRSVSWYQQTPGQGLQFLFEYFSETQRNKGNFPGRFSGRQFSNSRSEMNVSTLELGDSALYLCASSSPADSPSGSNEQFFGPGTRLTVL.

V is TRBV20-1 and J is TRBJ1-5. CDR1 and CDR2 from the germline V gene are DFQATT and SNEGSKA (reference sequence). The CDR3 sequence is 18 residues long. This chain's CDR3 is CSARGIIQGPYSNQPQHF.